This T cell receptor beta chain appears in the sequencing data of a study of T cell responses to AZD1222 COVID-19 vaccine. In regard to this clone: What it binds is unknown.

Method: immunoSEQ multiplex PCR; TCRdb's copy keeps in-frame clones and lacks some. Of around 140,000 clones detected, about 93% appear once; the ten largest clones hold approximately 5.4%. The study, taken as a whole, reports: Vaccine-associated CD4 TCRs ranged over spike, dominating at 160-218 and 743-854. The peak T cell response came first, and repertoires were sampled only after it.

V shed 0 bases, J shed 7 bases, and the junction held 4 bases outside the gene matches. Germline values: CDR1 SEHNR, CDR2 FQNEAQ (reference sequence). This CDR3 spans 15 amino acids. Sequencing used peripheral blood, obtained on day 0 of AZD1222 vaccination. The chain combines TRBV7-9 with TRBJ2-1, with TRBD1 matching 9 bases. The sequence was collected from an adult in good health. This CDR3 is CASSLAGTGWNEQFF. The DNA of the CDR3 is TGTGCCAGCAGCTTAGCCGGGACAGGGTGGAATGAGCAGTTCTTC.